Below, 25 T cell receptor beta chains from the same sample are listed, as sequenced in a study of blood T cell repertoires in COVID-19. Produced via immunoSEQ multiplex PCR; TCRdb's table is partial and in-frame only. The table includes fewer than 250,000 clones, approximately 90% detected once. Input material: PBMCs or T cells enriched from blood (not recorded which). These receptors originate from a woman under 40 with acute COVID-19.

The CDR3 DNA reads as TGTGCCAGCAGCTTAGTGAGGGGGAGCAGGGAATCTACCTATGGCTACACCTTC. Encoded protein: CASSLVRGSRESTYGYTF. The chain couples TRBV11-2 to TRBJ1-2; TRBD1 is a possible D gene (6 bases). Germline assignment: CDR1 SGHAT and CDR2 FQNNGV. The CDR3 contains 18 residues. The V end lost 1 base, the J end lost 4 bases, and 22 bases lay between the germline ends.

This sequence joins TRBV5-4 and TRBJ1-4; 9 bases match TRBD1. With 3 bases clipped from V and 5 bases from J, the junction kept 5 bases outside the gene matches. The CDR3 runs to 15 residues. The germline V gene encodes CDR1 SGHNT and CDR2 YYREEE (reference sequence). CDR3 sequence: CASSSGQGRNEKLFF. The CDR3 DNA reads TGTGCCAGCAGCTCCGGACAGGGGAGGAATGAAAAACTGTTTTTT. The full variable domain, completed using reference TRBV5-4 and TRBJ1-4, is ETGVTQSPTHLIKTRGQQVTLRCSSQSGHNTVSWYQQALGQGPQFIFQYYREEENGRGNFPPRFSGLQFPNYSSELNVNALELDDSALYLCASSSGQGRNEKLFFGSGTQLSVL.

This chain uses TRBV7-6 with TRBJ2-1; 7 bases are shared with TRBD1. The V segment lost 8 bases and the J segment 9 bases; nucleotides outside the gene matches: 4. The length of the CDR3 is 11 residues. Germline V lookup: CDR1 SGHVS, CDR2 FNYEAQ. The CDR3 DNA reads as TGTGCCAGCGGCAGGGGGACTGAGCAGTTCTTC. Protein sequence: CASGRGTEQFF.

Comments on this clone: The junction departs from germline at one end; a sequencing error may be responsible. The chain has TRBV7-7 and TRBJ2-3, with D tentatively TRBD2 (5 bases). Germline V gene data show CDR1 as SSHAT and CDR2 as FNYEAQ (reference sequence). The CDR3 has 15 amino acids. CDR3 loop: CASSLYEGNTDTQYF. CDR3 sequence (DNA): TGTGCTAGCAGCTTATACGAGGGCAACACAGATACGCAGTATTTT.

The V call is TRBV3-1 (or the pseudogene TRBV3-2), the J call TRBJ1-2, with D unclear. Germline CDR1 is LGHDT and CDR2 is YNNKEL (reference sequence). The CDR3 length is 13 residues. Trimming cost V 3 bases and J 4 bases, with 9 bases left between them. DNA for the CDR3: TGTGCCAGCAGCCATGACACACCCTATGGCTACACCTTC. Translation: CASSHDTPYGYTF.

The chain combines TRBV6-2 or TRBV6-3 with TRBJ2-7, with 11 bases fitting TRBD1. The V gene end was trimmed by 5 bases and the J gene end by 4 bases; junction bases not matched to a gene: 10. CDR1 MNHEY and CDR2 SVGEGT come from the germline V gene. The CDR3 runs 16 residues. In DNA, the CDR3 is TGTGCCAGCAGTCAACGGACAGGGGGCAGTTCATACGAGCAGTACTTC. Its translation is CASSQRTGGSSYEQYF.

V and J are TRBV7-9 and TRBJ2-7; tentatively, D is TRBD1 (5 bases). V was clipped by 2 bases and J by 2 bases, with 16 bases between them. The germline V gene has CDR1 SEHNR and CDR2 FQNEAQ (reference sequence). This CDR3 is 16 amino acids long. The CDR3 loop is CASSLSDTPLTYEQYF. The CDR3 DNA is TGTGCCAGCAGCTTATCGGACACCCCCCTTACCTACGAGCAGTACTTC.

The chain recombines TRBV27 with TRBJ2-1, with TRBD2 as a possible D gene (6 bases). V lost 0 bases and J lost 4, with 13 bases in between. This CDR3 contains 16 residues. The germline V gene encodes CDR1 MNHEY and CDR2 SMNVEV (reference sequence). The CDR3 DNA reads as TGTGCCAGCAGTTTATCCGGGACTTGGACATACAATGAGCAGTTCTTC. Protein: CASSLSGTWTYNEQFF.

This clone has just one count. The genes are TRBV12-5 and TRBJ2-3, with 10 bases aligning to TRBD2. The germline V gene has CDR1 LGHNT and CDR2 FRNRAP. J lost 6 bases, V lost 5 bases, and 11 bases had no gene match. This CDR3 has 16 residues. CDR3 sequence: CASGPPLAGDYDTQYF. The CDR3 DNA reads as TGTGCTAGTGGTCCACCCCTAGCGGGGGATTACGATACGCAGTATTTT.

The gene calls are TRBV6-1 and TRBJ1-5, with D possibly TRBD1 on 6 matching bases. Germline CDR1 is MNHNS and CDR2 is SASEGT. The length of the CDR3 is 15 residues. Trimming removed 1 base at V and 4 bases at J, with 11 bases between. The CDR3 DNA reads as TGTGCCAGCAGTGAAGAAGGGACACGAAATCAGCCCCAGCATTTT. Its translation is CASSEEGTRNQPQHF.

The chain is built from TRBV5-1 and TRBJ2-7; D might be TRBD2 (5 bases). Trimming removed 3 bases from V and 6 bases from J, with 7 bases in between. This CDR3 contains 11 residues. The germline CDR1 and CDR2 sequences are SGHRS and YFSETQ. CDR3: CASSSRGEQYF. CDR3 nucleotide sequence: TGCGCCAGCAGCTCACGGGGCGAGCAGTACTTC.

The chain joins TRBV7-2 to TRBJ1-5; 7 nucleotides line up with TRBD1. CDR3 length: 15 residues. The V and J ends lost 1 base and 4 bases, in that order; junction bases with no gene match: 4. Germline V gene sequence: CDR1 SGHTA, CDR2 FQGNSA. The CDR3 reads CASSLEGTENQPQHF. CDR3 DNA sequence: TGTGCCAGCAGCTTAGAAGGGACAGAAAATCAGCCCCAGCATTTT.

The V gene is TRBV29-1, the J gene TRBJ1-1, with no clear D. CDR1 and CDR2 from the germline V gene are SQVTM and ANQGSEA. CDR3 size: 10 residues. Deletions cut 5 bases from V and 8 bases from J, with 9 bases between. The CDR3 here is CSVTGMEAFF. The CDR3 DNA sequence: TGCAGCGTTACGGGGATGGAAGCTTTCTTT.

J is TRBJ1-2 and V is TRBV18; 9 bases are shared with TRBD1. The junction had 9 bases not matched to a gene; V was cut back by 4 bases and J by 6 bases. CDR1 is KGHSH, CDR2 LQKENI, per germline. The CDR3 extends over 15 amino acids. CDR3: CASSLSLDRGDGYTF. The CDR3 DNA reads TGTGCCAGCTCACTTTCCCTTGACAGGGGGGATGGCTACACCTTC.

The chain recombines TRBV7-9 with TRBJ1-4; D unresolved. V lost 3 bases to trimming and J lost 5 bases, with 4 bases between them. Germline CDR1 is SEHNR and CDR2 is FQNEAQ (reference sequence). This CDR3 has 12 residues. The CDR3 region has the DNA TGTGCCAGCAGCTTTATAAATGAAAAACTGTTTTTT. It encodes CASSFINEKLFF. The variable domain in full, with the rest retrieved from reference TRBV7-9 and TRBJ1-4, is DTGVSQNPRHKITKRGQNVTFRCDPISEHNRLYWYRQTLGQGPEFLTYFQNEAQLEKSRLLSDRFSAERPKGSFSTLEIQRTEQGDSAMYLCASSFINEKLFFGSGTQLSVL.

The gene calls are TRBV7-9 and TRBJ2-1, with 9 bases that match TRBD1. The CDR3 is made up of 15 amino acids. CDR1 is SEHNR, CDR2 FQNEAQ, per germline (reference sequence). The V gene end was trimmed by 5 bases and the J gene end by 2 bases; junction bases not matched to a gene: 4. The CDR3, as DNA: TGTGCCAGCAGCATCCGACAGGGGGCCTACAATGAGCAGTTCTTC. Translation: CASSIRQGAYNEQFF.

J is TRBJ2-7 and V is TRBV2; tentatively, D is TRBD1 (6 bases). Germline V gives CDR1 SNHLY, CDR2 FYNNEI. V was clipped by 7 bases and J by 6 bases, with 16 bases between them. The CDR3 has 13 residues. CDR3 sequence reads: CASTINTGTEQYF. CDR3 bases: TGTGCCAGCACAATAAACACAGGGACCGAGCAGTACTTC. Together with reference TRBV2 and TRBJ2-7, the CDR3 gives the full variable domain: EPEVTQTPSHQVTQMGQEVILRCVPISNHLYFYWYRQILGQKVEFLVSFYNNEISEKSEIFDDQFSVERPDGSNFTLKIRSTKLEDSAMYFCASTINTGTEQYFGPGTRLTVT.

This sequence joins TRBV7-8 and TRBJ1-1; D might be TRBD1 (5 bases). CDR1 and CDR2 (germline): SGHVS, FQNEAQ. The CDR3 runs to 14 residues. Trimming left V 3 bases short and J 4 bases short, with 12 bases between. The CDR3 DNA reads as TGTGCCAGCAGCTTGATAAGACAGAGCACTGAAGCTTTCTTT. It yields the protein CASSLIRQSTEAFF.

This clone was seen only once. This chain joins TRBV6-5 and TRBJ1-1, with D possibly TRBD1 on 5 matching bases. Germline V gives CDR1 MNHEY, CDR2 SVGAGI. CDR3 size: 14 residues. V was cut by 4 bases and J by 10 bases, with 19 bases left in between. The CDR3 is CASSSGTRPQLAFF. The CDR3 DNA sequence: TGTGCCAGCAGTTCAGGGACTCGACCTCAATTAGCTTTCTTT.

This clone appeared a few times. The rearrangement joins TRBV3-1 (or the pseudogene TRBV3-2) to TRBJ1-1; 7 positions match TRBD1. This CDR3 is 15 amino acids long. Germline V gives CDR1 LGHDT, CDR2 YNNKEL (reference sequence). The V and J ends lost 4 bases and 7 bases, in that order; junction bases with no gene match: 12. In DNA form, the CDR3 reads TGTGCCAGCAGCCCGTCTCAGACAGGGATTTTTGAAGCTTTCTTT. Translating it yields CASSPSQTGIFEAFF.

This chain uses TRBV12-2 with TRBJ1-6; TRBD1 is the table's D call and was not checked against the DNA. TRBV12-2 is described as a pseudogene. The CDR3 sequence is 22 residues long. The CDR3: CASRFSGHRDRSQSSYNSPLHF. The CDR3 nucleotides are TGTGCAAGTCGTTTTTCCGGGCACCGGGACAGAAGTCAAAGCTCCTATAATTCACCCCTCCACTTT.

The rearrangement joins TRBV6-6 to TRBJ1-1; D is perhaps TRBD1 (5 bases). V lost 7 bases and J lost 0, with 12 bases in between. The CDR3 is 14 residues long. CDR1 MNHNY and CDR2 SVGAGI come from the germline V gene (reference sequence). The CDR3: CASNLGVMNTEAFF. The CDR3 DNA is TGTGCCAGCAACCTAGGGGTCATGAACACTGAAGCTTTCTTT.

The genes are TRBV27 and TRBJ1-2, with D uncertain. V lost 5 bases, J lost 6 bases, and 19 bases lay in between. The CDR3 loop spans 15 amino acids. Germline V gene lookup returns CDR1 MNHEY and CDR2 SMNVEV (reference sequence). The CDR3 region is CASSPSPGDLNGYTF. CDR3 sequence (DNA): TGTGCCAGCAGTCCATCACCGGGAGATCTTAATGGCTACACCTTC.

V usage is TRBV10-2 and J usage is TRBJ1-2; the D gene is possibly TRBD1 (5 bases). This CDR3 comprises 13 residues. Germline-derived CDR1 and CDR2 are WSHSY and SAAADI. V was trimmed by 0 bases and J by 8 bases, leaving 10 bases between them. CDR3 in amino acids: CASSESWGPGYTF. The CDR3 DNA reads TGCGCCAGCAGTGAGTCTTGGGGCCCCGGCTACACCTTC.

The V call is TRBV19, the J call TRBJ1-3; 9 nucleotides line up with TRBD1. Trimming cost V 5 bases and J 0 bases; bases outside gene matches: 17. CDR3 length: 20 residues. Germline V lookup: CDR1 LNHDA, CDR2 SQIVND (reference sequence). CDR3 loop: CASSPGQGPAVISSGNTIYF. The CDR3 coding sequence is TGTGCCAGTAGTCCTGGACAGGGGCCCGCCGTTATTAGCTCTGGAAACACCATATATTTT.